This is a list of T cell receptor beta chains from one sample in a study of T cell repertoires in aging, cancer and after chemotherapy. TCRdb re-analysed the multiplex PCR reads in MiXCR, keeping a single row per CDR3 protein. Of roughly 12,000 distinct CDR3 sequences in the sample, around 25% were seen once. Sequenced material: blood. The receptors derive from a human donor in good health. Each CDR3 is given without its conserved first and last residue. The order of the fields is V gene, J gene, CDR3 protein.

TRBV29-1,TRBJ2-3,SVDGTAPYTDTQY
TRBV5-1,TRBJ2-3,ASSLGTGEDTQY
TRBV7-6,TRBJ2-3,ASSLAGQDTQY
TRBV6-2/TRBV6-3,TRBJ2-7,PSIYHSRGEQY
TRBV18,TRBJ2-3,ASSRTLTSTDTQY
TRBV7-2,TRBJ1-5,ASSLAGPYPGDNQPQH
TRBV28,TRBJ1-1,ASSLWGKSNTEAF
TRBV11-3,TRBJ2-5,ASSPKQVQETQY
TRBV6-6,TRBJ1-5,ASSFGGRDQPQH
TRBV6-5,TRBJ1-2,ASRRTGNYGYT
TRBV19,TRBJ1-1,ASSMTGINTEAF
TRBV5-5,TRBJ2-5,SSSRSGTGETQY
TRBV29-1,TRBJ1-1,SVRAGAEVTEAF